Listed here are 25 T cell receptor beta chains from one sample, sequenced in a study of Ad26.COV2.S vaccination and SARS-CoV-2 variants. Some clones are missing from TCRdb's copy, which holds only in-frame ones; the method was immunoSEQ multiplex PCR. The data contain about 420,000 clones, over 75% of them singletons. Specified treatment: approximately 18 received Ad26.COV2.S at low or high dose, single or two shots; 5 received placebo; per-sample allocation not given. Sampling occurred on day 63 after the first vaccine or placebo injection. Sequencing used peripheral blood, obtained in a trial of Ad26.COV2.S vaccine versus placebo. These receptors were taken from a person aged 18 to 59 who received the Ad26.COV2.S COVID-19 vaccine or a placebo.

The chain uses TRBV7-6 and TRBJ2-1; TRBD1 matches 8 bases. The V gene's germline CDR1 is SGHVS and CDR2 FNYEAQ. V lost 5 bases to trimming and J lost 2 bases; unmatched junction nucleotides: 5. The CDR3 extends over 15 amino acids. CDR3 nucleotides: TGTGCCAGCAGCCAGAGGGACAGGACCTACAATGAGCAGTTCTTC. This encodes CASSQRDRTYNEQFF. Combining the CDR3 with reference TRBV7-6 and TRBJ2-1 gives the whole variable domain GAGVSQSPRYKVTKRGQDVALRCDPISGHVSLYWYRQALGQGPEFLTYFNYEAQQDKSGLPNDRFSAERPEGSISTLTIQRTEQRDSAMYRCASSQRDRTYNEQFFGPGTRLTVL.

For the CDR3, the DNA is TGTGCCAGCAGCTTGGCGGGCCGGGCCTCCGGGGATGAGCAGTTCTTC. This translates into CASSLAGRASGDEQFF. This chain joins TRBV5-4 and TRBJ2-1; perhaps TRBD2 as D (5 bases). The V end lost 0 bases, the J end lost 8 bases, and 18 bases lay between the germline ends. Per the germline V gene, CDR1 is SGHNT and CDR2 is YYREEE (reference sequence). CDR3 length: 16 amino acids.

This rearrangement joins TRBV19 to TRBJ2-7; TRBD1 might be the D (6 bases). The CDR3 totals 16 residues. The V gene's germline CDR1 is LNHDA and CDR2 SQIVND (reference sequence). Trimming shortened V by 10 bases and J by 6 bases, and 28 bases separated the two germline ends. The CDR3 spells CANTHDRTEQGPEQYF. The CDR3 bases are TGTGCCAACACCCATGACCGGACAGAGCAAGGGCCCGAGCAGTACTTC.

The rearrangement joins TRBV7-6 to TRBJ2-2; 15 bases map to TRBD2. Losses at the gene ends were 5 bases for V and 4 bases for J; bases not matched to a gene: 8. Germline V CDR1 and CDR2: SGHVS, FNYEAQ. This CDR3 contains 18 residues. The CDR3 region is CASSPGLAGGPLTGELFF. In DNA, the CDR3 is TGTGCCAGCAGCCCGGGACTAGCGGGGGGCCCCCTCACCGGGGAGCTGTTTTTT.

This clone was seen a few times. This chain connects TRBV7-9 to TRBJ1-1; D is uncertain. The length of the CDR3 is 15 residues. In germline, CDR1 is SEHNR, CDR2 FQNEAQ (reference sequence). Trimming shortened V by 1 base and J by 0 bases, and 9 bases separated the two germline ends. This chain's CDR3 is CASSLGSGLNTEAFF. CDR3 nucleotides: TGTGCCAGCAGCTTAGGGTCAGGATTGAACACTGAAGCTTTCTTT.

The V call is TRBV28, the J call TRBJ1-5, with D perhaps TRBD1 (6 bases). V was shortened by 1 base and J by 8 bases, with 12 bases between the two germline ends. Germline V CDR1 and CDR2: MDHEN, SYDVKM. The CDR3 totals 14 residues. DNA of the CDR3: TGTGCCAGCAGTTTATTGTGGGGACACGAGCCCCAGCATTTT. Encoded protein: CASSLLWGHEPQHF.

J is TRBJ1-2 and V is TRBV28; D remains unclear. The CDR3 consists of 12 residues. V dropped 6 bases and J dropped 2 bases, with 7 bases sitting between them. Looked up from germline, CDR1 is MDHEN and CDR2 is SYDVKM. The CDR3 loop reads CASSGVNYGYTF. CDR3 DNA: TGTGCCAGCAGCGGGGTCAACTATGGCTACACCTTC.

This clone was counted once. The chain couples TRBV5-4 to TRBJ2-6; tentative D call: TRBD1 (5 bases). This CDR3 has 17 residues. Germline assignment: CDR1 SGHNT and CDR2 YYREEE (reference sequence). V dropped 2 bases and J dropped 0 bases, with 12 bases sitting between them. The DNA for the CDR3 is TGTGCCAGCAGCTTCGGAGACAGTACCTCTGGGGCCAACGTCCTGACTTTC. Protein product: CASSFGDSTSGANVLTF.

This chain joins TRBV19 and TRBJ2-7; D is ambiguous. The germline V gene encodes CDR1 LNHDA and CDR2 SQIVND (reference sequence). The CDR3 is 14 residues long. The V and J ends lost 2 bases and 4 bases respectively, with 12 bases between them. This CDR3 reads CASSISDAPYEQYF. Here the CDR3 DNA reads TGTGCCAGTAGTATATCGGACGCCCCATACGAGCAGTACTTC.

For the CDR3, the DNA is TGTGCCAGCATCACGGGACTAGCGGGGGGGCAGGAGCAGTATTTT. Its translation: CASITGLAGGQEQYF. V gene TRBV28 combines with J gene TRBJ2-3; 16 positions agree with TRBD2. CDR3 length equals 15 residues. CDR1 and CDR2 from the germline V gene are MDHEN and SYDVKM. The V and J ends lost 7 bases and 11 bases, in that order; junction bases with no gene match: 9.

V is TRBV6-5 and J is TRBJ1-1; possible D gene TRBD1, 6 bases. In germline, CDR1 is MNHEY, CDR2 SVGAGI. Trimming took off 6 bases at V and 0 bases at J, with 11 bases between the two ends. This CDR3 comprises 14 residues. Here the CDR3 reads CASSHRELNTEAFF. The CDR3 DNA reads TGTGCCAGCAGCCACAGGGAACTGAACACTGAAGCTTTCTTT.

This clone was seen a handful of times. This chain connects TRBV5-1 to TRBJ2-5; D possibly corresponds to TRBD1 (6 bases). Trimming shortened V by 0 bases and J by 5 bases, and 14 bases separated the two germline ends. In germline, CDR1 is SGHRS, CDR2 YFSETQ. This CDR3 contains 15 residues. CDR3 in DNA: TGCGCCAGCAGCTTGGGACAGGAAAGGTGGGAGACCCAGTACTTC. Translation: CASSLGQERWETQYF.

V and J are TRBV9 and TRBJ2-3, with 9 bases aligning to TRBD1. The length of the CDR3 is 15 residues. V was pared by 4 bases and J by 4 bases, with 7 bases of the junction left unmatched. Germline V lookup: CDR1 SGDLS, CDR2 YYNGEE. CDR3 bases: TGTGCCAGCAGCTCAGGGGACAGGGTCCCAGATACGCAGTATTTT. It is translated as CASSSGDRVPDTQYF. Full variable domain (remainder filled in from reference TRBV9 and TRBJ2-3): DSGVTQTPKHLITATGQRVTLRCSPRSGDLSVYWYQQSLDQGLQFLIQYYNGEERAKGNILERFSAQQFPDLHSELNLSSLELGDSALYFCASSSGDRVPDTQYFGPGTRLTVL.

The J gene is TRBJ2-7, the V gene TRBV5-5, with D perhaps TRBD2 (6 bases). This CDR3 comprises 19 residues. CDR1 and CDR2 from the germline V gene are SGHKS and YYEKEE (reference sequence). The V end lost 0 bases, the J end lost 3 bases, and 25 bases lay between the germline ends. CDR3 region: CASSLVWDPIGTPVYEQYF. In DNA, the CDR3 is TGTGCCAGCAGCTTGGTGTGGGACCCCATTGGGACTCCTGTCTACGAGCAGTACTTC.

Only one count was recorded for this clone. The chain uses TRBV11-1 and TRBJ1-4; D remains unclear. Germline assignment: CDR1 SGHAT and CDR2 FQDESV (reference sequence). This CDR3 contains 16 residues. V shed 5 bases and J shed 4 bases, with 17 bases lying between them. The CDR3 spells CASSPDPSSGNEKLFF. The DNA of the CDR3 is TGTGCCAGCAGCCCGGACCCATCTTCGGGTAATGAAAAACTGTTTTTT.

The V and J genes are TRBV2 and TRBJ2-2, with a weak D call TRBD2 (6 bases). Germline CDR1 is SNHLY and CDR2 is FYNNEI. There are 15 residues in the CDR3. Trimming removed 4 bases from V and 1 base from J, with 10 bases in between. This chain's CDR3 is CASSARRGNTGELFF. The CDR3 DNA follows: TGTGCCAGCAGTGCGCGGCGGGGGAACACCGGGGAGCTGTTTTTT.

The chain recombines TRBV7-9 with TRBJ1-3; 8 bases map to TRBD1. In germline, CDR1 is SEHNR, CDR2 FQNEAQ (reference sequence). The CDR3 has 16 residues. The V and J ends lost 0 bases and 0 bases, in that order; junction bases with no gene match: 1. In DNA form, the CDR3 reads TGTGCCAGCAGCTTAGCGGACAGGGTCTCTGGAAACACCATATATTTT. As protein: CASSLADRVSGNTIYF.

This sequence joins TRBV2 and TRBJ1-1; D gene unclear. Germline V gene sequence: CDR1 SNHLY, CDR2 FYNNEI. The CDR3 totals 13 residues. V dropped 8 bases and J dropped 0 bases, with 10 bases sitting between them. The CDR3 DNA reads TGTGCCAGCGGGGTCGCTGTGAACACTGAAGCTTTCTTT. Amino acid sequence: CASGVAVNTEAFF. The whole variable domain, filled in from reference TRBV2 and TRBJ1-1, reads EPEVTQTPSHQVTQMGQEVILRCVPISNHLYFYWYRQILGQKVEFLVSFYNNEISEKSEIFDDQFSVERPDGSNFTLKIRSTKLEDSAMYFCASGVAVNTEAFFGQGTRLTVV.

The CDR3 region has the DNA TGTGCCAGCAGCTTAGCTAGAGTGAGGACTCATGGCTACACCTTC. Translating gives CASSLARVRTHGYTF. The chain uses TRBV7-9 and TRBJ1-2; no definite D call. Germline values: CDR1 SEHNR, CDR2 FQNEAQ (reference sequence). The CDR3 runs 15 residues. Trimming stripped 0 bases from V and 6 bases from J, with 14 bases between.

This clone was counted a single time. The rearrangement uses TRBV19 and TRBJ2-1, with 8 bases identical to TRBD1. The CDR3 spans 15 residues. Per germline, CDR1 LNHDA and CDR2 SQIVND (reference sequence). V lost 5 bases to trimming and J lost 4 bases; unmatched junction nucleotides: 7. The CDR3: CASSAVRDRYNEQFF. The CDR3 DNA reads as TGTGCCAGTAGTGCTGTCCGGGACAGGTACAATGAGCAGTTCTTC.

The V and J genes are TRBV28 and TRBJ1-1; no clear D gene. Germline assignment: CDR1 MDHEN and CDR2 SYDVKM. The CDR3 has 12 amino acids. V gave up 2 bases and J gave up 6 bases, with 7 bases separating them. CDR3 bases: TGTGCCAGCAGTTTACCCCGGGCTGAAGCTTTCTTT. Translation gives CASSLPRAEAFF.

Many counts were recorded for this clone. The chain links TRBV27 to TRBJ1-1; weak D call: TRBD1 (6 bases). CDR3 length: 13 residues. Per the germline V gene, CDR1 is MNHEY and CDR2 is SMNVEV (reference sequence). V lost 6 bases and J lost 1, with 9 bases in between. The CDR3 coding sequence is TGTGCCAGCAGACAGGGAAGGAACACTGAAGCTTTCTTT. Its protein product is CASRQGRNTEAFF.

The CDR3 DNA sequence: TGTGCCAGCAGCCGGGCCCCCATTCAGTACTTC. It specifies CASSRAPIQYF. This rearrangement joins TRBV2 to TRBJ2-4; no clear D gene. Trimming left V 6 bases short and J 9 bases short, with 9 bases between. The CDR3 covers 11 residues. CDR1 and CDR2 (germline): SNHLY, FYNNEI. Full variable domain (missing parts from reference TRBV2 and TRBJ2-4): EPEVTQTPSHQVTQMGQEVILRCVPISNHLYFYWYRQILGQKVEFLVSFYNNEISEKSEIFDDQFSVERPDGSNFTLKIRSTKLEDSAMYFCASSRAPIQYFGAGTRLSVL.

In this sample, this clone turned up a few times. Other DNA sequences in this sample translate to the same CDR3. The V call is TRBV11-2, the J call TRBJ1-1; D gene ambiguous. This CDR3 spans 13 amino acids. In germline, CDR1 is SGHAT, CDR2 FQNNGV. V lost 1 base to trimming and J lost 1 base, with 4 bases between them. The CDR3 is CASSLGRNTEAFF. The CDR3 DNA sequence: TGTGCCAGCAGCTTAGGTCGGAACACTGAAGCTTTCTTT.

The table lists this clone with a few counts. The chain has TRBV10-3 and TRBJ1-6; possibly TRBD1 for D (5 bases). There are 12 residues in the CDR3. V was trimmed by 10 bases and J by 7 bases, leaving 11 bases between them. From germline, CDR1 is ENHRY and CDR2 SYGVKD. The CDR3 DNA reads TGTGCCAACGGGGACCCAAATTCACCCCTCCACTTT. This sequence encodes CANGDPNSPLHF.